Listed below are T cell receptor beta chains from one sample, sequenced in a study of Ad26.COV2.S vaccination and SARS-CoV-2 variants. This table comes from immunoSEQ multiplex PCR, and its TCRdb copy is limited to in-frame clones, with some not included. The table shows around 350,000 clones, with roughly 94% occurring only once. Sequenced material: peripheral blood, taken after recovery from COVID-19. These receptors all stem from a human donor who had recovered from COVID-19. CDR3s include the opening cysteine and the closing phenylalanine or tryptophan. The D gene is left open where the match is weak. Expanded clones get a size class; other rows say once, few or many, or leave the size out.

V: TRBV18; size: -; J: TRBJ1-1; D: -; DNA: TGTGCCAGCTCGCCCTACTGGGGAAAGAACACTGAAGCTTTCTTT; CDR3: CASSPYWGKNTEAFF
V: TRBV6-2/TRBV6-3; size: -; J: TRBJ1-2; D: -; DNA: TGTGCCAGCAGTTACAGGGTGATGGCCGACGGCTACACCTTC; CDR3: CASSYRVMADGYTF
V: TRBV3-1/TRBV3-2; size: -; J: TRBJ2-3; D: TRBD1; DNA: TGTGCCAGCAGCCATTTGACAGGGGGCATCACAGATACGCAGTATTTT; CDR3: CASSHLTGGITDTQYF
V: TRBV7-2; size: -; J: TRBJ1-5; D: TRBD1; DNA: TGTGCCAGCAGTAGATACGGCCGGGACAGGGTCAATCAGCCCCAGCATTTT; CDR3: CASSRYGRDRVNQPQHF
V: TRBV10-3; size: -; J: TRBJ1-5; D: TRBD1; DNA: TGTGCCATCAAGGGACAGGACAATCAGCCCCAGCATTTT; CDR3: CAIKGQDNQPQHF
V: TRBV13; size: -; J: TRBJ1-1; D: TRBD1; DNA: TGTGCCAGCAGCTTAGTTACTCGGGACAGGGGGAACACTGAAGCTTTCTTT; CDR3: CASSLVTRDRGNTEAFF
V: TRBV5-1; size: -; J: TRBJ1-2; D: -; DNA: TGCGCCAGCAGCCTTGGCCTATCCTATAACTATGGCTACACCTTC; CDR3: CASSLGLSYNYGYTF
V: TRBV2; size: -; J: TRBJ1-5; D: -; DNA: TGTGCCAGCCCAATATGGACAGCTCGGGGCAATCAGCCCCAGCATTTT; CDR3: CASPIWTARGNQPQHF
V: TRBV3-1/TRBV3-2; size: -; J: TRBJ1-1; D: TRBD1; DNA: TGTGCCAGCAGTCATACGAGGACAGGGGTGAGGCAGCCGTCAGCTTTCTTT; CDR3: CASSHTRTGVRQPSAFF
V: TRBV11-3; size: -; J: TRBJ2-2; D: -; DNA: TGTGCCAGCAGAGGGTCAGCGGGTCGGGGCACCGGGGAGCTGTTTTTT; CDR3: CASRGSAGRGTGELFF
V: TRBV5-1; size: -; J: TRBJ1-2; D: -; DNA: TGCGCCAGCAGCTTAGGGGAGAGCTACACCTTC; CDR3: CASSLGESYTF
V: TRBV5-4; size: -; J: TRBJ1-1; D: -; DNA: TGTGCCAGCAGCTTAAGGTCCCGAGACGCTTTCTTT; CDR3: CASSLRSRDAFF
V: TRBV7-8; size: -; J: TRBJ1-1; D: -; DNA: TGTGCCAGCAGCTTATCGAGGGGGTCACTGAACACTGAAGCTTTCTTT; CDR3: CASSLSRGSLNTEAFF
V: TRBV10-3; size: -; J: TRBJ2-7; D: TRBD2; DNA: TGTGCCATCCGCCGGGGGGGGACGAACGAGCAGTACTTC; CDR3: CAIRRGGTNEQYF
V: TRBV7-2; size: -; J: TRBJ2-2; D: -; DNA: TGTGCCAGCAGCTTTTTTCCCGCAACGAACACCGGGGAGCTGTTTTTT; CDR3: CASSFFPATNTGELFF
V: TRBV5-6; size: -; J: TRBJ2-5; D: TRBD1; DNA: TGTGCCAGCAGCTTGGGGGACAGGGGGCAAGAGACCCAGTACTTC; CDR3: CASSLGDRGQETQYF
V: TRBV7-2; size: -; J: TRBJ2-2; D: -; DNA: TGTGCCAGCAGCTTAAGAGGGTGGACCGGGGAGCTGTTTTTT; CDR3: CASSLRGWTGELFF
V: TRBV5-1; size: once; J: TRBJ1-4; D: TRBD1; DNA: TGCGCCAGCAGCTTCAGGGGGCTCGATGAAAAACTGTTTTTT; CDR3: CASSFRGLDEKLFF
V: TRBV12-5; size: -; J: TRBJ2-7; D: TRBD2; DNA: TGTGCTAGTGGCCTCGAGCGGGGTCCCCAGTACTTC; CDR3: CASGLERGPQYF
V: TRBV14; size: -; J: TRBJ1-1; D: -; DNA: TGTGCCAGCAGCCAAGTCCCCGGGACCCCCAACACTGAAGCTTTCTTT; CDR3: CASSQVPGTPNTEAFF
V: TRBV25-1; size: -; J: TRBJ2-7; D: TRBD2; DNA: TGTGCCAGCAAACAGTGGGAGGGCTCCGAGCAGTACTTC; CDR3: CASKQWEGSEQYF
V: TRBV5-1; size: -; J: TRBJ1-2; D: -; DNA: TGCGCCAGCAGCCCTACCGGGGGGAACTATGGCTACACCTTC; CDR3: CASSPTGGNYGYTF
V: TRBV2; size: -; J: TRBJ2-1; D: -; DNA: TGTGCCAGCAGTGAACTTATAGCGGTCAATGAGCAGTTCTTC; CDR3: CASSELIAVNEQFF
V: TRBV7-7; size: -; J: TRBJ2-1; D: TRBD2; DNA: TGTGCCAGCAGCTACGGACTAGCGGGGGGGGAGGAGCAGTTCTTC; CDR3: CASSYGLAGGEEQFF
V: TRBV7-2; size: -; J: TRBJ1-5; D: -; DNA: TGTGCCAGCAGCTTCTACCAGGGTTATCAGCCCCAGCATTTT; CDR3: CASSFYQGYQPQHF
V: TRBV5-5; size: -; J: TRBJ2-3; D: -; DNA: TGTGCCAGCAGACGAGTCACAGATACGCAGTATTTT; CDR3: CASRRVTDTQYF
V: TRBV6-2/TRBV6-3; size: -; J: TRBJ1-5; D: -; DNA: TGTGCCAGCAGTTACAGGGTAGCAGGCAATCAGCCCCAGCATTTT; CDR3: CASSYRVAGNQPQHF
V: TRBV6-5; size: -; J: TRBJ2-4; D: -; DNA: TGTGCCAGCAGTTACAATTTTGCGGGCCTGGACATTCAGTACTTC; CDR3: CASSYNFAGLDIQYF
V: TRBV2; size: -; J: TRBJ1-4; D: -; DNA: TGTGCCAGCAGTGAGGAGGGGCCTGAAAAACTGTTTTTT; CDR3: CASSEEGPEKLFF
V: TRBV15; size: once; J: TRBJ2-7; D: -; DNA: TGTGCCACCAGCGGTACCCCCTACGAGCAGTACTTC; CDR3: CATSGTPYEQYF
V: TRBV3-1/TRBV3-2; size: -; J: TRBJ1-2; D: -; DNA: TGTGCCAGCAGCTGGTGGCAGGACTATGGCTACACCTTC; CDR3: CASSWWQDYGYTF
V: TRBV2; size: -; J: TRBJ2-2; D: -; DNA: TGTGCCAGCAGTGTAGGAGACGGGGAGCTGTTTTTT; CDR3: CASSVGDGELFF
V: TRBV27; size: once; J: TRBJ2-6; D: -; DNA: TGTGCCAGCAGTTTCGGGGCCTCTGGGGCCAACGTCCTGACTTTC; CDR3: CASSFGASGANVLTF
V: TRBV5-6; size: once; J: TRBJ1-1; D: TRBD1; DNA: TGTGCCAGCAGCGGAAACAGGGGCGCGAACACTGAAGCTTTCTTT; CDR3: CASSGNRGANTEAFF
V: TRBV18; size: -; J: TRBJ1-2; D: TRBD1; DNA: TGTGCCAGCTCACCATCCGGGACAGTAGATCGAGGGGGGTATGGCTACACCTTC; CDR3: CASSPSGTVDRGGYGYTF
V: TRBV6-5; size: -; J: TRBJ1-2; D: -; DNA: TGTGCCAGCCGGGGGGTTCTTTCCGGCTACACCTTC; CDR3: CASRGVLSGYTF
V: TRBV7-2; size: once; J: TRBJ1-6; D: TRBD1; DNA: TGTGCCAGCAGCTTAGAAGGGACAGGCGCTTCACCCCTCCACTTT; CDR3: CASSLEGTGASPLHF
V: TRBV6-5; size: -; J: TRBJ1-2; D: -; DNA: TGTGCCAGCCCGTCTCTCGTAACAGGATACGATGGCTACACCTTC; CDR3: CASPSLVTGYDGYTF
V: TRBV7-8; size: -; J: TRBJ2-7; D: -; DNA: TGTGCCAGCAACGCAGGGCAACTTGAAGGCGAGCAGTACTTC; CDR3: CASNAGQLEGEQYF